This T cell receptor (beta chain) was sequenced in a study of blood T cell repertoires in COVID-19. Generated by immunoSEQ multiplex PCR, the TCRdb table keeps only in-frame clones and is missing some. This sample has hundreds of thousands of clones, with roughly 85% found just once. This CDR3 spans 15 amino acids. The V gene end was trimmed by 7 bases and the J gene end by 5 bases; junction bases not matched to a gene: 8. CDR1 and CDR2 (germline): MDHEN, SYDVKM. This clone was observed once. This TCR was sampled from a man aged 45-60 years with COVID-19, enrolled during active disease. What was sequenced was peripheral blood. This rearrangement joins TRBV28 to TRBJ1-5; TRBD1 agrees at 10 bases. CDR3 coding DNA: TGTGCCAGCATCGATCTCGGACAGGGGGATCAGCCCCAGCATTTT. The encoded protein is CASIDLGQGDQPQHF.